This TCR beta chain derives from a study of CD8+CD57+ T cells in acquired aplastic anemia. Before being chosen for sequencing, patients had shown CD8+CD57+ cell expansion by flow cytometry. Patient blood was sampled before any therapy had been received. CDR1 is LNHDA, CDR2 SQIVND, per germline (reference sequence). This CDR3 spans 14 amino acids. J lost 5 bases, V lost 4 bases, and 4 bases had no gene match. Findings of the study overall: Patients did not significantly differ from controls in CD8+ Simpson's diversity.

Genomic DNA acted as the template from which TCR beta VDJ combination and CDR3 sequence profiling were carried out. MiXCR was run by TCRdb on the reads, yielding one entry per CDR3 protein. The sample lists some 140,000 distinct CDR3 sequences; roughly 49% were seen once. Regarding this clonotype: Its target is unknown.

The material sequenced was sorted CD4+, CD8+, or CD8+CD57+ T cells (not recorded which) from PBMCs. The chain carries TRBV19 and TRBJ2-5; 10 nucleotides agree with TRBD1. This receptor was identified in a human donor with aplastic anemia. The CDR3 protein is CASSTGQGMETQYF. Here the CDR3 DNA reads TGTGCCAGTAGTACGGGACAGGGGATGGAGACCCAGTACTTC.